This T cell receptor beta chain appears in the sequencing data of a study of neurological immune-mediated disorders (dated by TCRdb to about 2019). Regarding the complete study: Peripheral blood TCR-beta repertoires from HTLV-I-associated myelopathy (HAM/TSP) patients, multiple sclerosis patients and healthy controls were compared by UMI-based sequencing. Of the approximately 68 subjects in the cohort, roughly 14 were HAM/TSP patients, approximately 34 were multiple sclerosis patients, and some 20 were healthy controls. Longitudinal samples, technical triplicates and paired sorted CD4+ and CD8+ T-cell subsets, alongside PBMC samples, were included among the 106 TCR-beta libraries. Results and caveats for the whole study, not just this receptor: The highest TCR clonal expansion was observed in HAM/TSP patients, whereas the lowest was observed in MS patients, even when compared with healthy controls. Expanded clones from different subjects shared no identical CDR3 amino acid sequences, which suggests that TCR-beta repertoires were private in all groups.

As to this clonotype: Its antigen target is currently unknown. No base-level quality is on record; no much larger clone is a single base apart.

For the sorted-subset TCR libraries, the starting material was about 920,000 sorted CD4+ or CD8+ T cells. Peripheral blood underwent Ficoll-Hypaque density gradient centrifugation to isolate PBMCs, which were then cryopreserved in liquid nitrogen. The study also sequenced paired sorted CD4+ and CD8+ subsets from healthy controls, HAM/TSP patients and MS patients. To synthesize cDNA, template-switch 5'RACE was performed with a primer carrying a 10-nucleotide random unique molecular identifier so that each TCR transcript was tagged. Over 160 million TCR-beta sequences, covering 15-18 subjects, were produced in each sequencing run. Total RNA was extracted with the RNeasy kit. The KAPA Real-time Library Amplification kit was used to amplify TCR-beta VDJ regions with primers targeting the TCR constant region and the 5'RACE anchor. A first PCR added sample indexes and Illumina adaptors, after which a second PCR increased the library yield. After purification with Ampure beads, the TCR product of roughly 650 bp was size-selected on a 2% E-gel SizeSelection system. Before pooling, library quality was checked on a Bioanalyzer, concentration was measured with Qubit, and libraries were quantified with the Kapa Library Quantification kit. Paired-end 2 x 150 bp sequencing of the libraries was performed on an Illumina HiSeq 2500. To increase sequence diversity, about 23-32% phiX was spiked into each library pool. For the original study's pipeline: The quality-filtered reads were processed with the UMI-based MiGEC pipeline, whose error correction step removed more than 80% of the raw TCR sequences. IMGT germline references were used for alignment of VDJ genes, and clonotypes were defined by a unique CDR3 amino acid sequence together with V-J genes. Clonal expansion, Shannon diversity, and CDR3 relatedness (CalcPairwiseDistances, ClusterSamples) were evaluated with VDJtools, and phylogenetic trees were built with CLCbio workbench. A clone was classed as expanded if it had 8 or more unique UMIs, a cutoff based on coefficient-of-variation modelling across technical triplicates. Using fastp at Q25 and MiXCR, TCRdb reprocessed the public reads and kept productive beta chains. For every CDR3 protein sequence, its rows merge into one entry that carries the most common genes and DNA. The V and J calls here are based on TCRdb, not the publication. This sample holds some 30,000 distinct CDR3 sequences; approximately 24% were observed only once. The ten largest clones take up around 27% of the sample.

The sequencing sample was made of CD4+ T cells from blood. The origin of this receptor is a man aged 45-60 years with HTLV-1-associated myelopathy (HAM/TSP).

The CDR3: CASSYDPRDIQYF. The nucleotides are TGTGCCAGCAGTTACGACCCCAGGGACATTCAGTACTTC. The V gene is TRBV6-5 and the J gene is TRBJ2-4; TRBD1 is a possible D gene, resting on 5 matching bases. The CDR3 sequence holds 13 residues, the cysteine and phenylalanine included. Only the CDR3 region is kept as DNA, spanning 39 bases read in frame from base 1. The germline V gene provides CDR1 MNHEY and CDR2 SVGAGI. Trimming at the junction amounts to 2 bases on V and 8 bases on J, and the germline ends lie 10 bases apart.